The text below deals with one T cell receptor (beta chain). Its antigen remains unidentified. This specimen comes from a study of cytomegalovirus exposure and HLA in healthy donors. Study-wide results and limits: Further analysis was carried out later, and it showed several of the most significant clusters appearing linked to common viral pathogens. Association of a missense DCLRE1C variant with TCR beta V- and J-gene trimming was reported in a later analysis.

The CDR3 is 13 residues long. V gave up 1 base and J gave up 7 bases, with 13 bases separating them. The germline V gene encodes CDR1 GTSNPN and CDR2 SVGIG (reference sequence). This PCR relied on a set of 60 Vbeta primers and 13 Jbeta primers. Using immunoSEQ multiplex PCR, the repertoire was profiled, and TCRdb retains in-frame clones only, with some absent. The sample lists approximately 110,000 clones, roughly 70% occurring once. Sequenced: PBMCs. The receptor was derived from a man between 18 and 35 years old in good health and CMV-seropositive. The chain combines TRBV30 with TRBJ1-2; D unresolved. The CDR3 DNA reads TGTGCCTGGAGTGCCTCTAGCTGGGGTGGCTACACCTTC. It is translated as CAWSASSWGGYTF. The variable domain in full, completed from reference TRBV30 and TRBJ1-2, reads SQTIHQWPATLVQPVGSPLSLECTVEGTSNPNLYWYRQAAGRGLQLLFYSVGIGQISSEVPQNLSASRPQDRQFILSSKKLLLSDSGFYLCAWSASSWGGYTFGSGTRLTVV.